Given below is one T cell receptor beta chain in context. The study assigned cohorts using participant-reported clinical history. This CDR3 is built from 15 residues. V was cut by 4 bases and J by 9 bases, with 16 bases left in between. CDR1 and CDR2 (germline): SGHVS, FNYEAQ. The sample comes from a study of blood T cell repertoires in COVID-19. For the study at large: Acute and convalescent COVID-19 specimens originated in the United States, Italy and Spain.

This table comes from immunoSEQ multiplex PCR, and its TCRdb copy is limited to in-frame clones, with some not included. This table has more than 300,000 clones, about nine tenths appearing once. Sequences were obtained from PBMCs or T cells enriched from blood (not recorded which). The V gene is TRBV7-6, the J gene TRBJ1-6; possibly TRBD1 for D (6 bases). The source is a woman aged 30 to 39 who had recovered from COVID-19. CDR3 in amino acids: CASSSKGQMASPLHF. CDR3 nucleotides: TGTGCCAGCAGCTCCAAAGGACAGATGGCTTCACCCCTCCACTTT.